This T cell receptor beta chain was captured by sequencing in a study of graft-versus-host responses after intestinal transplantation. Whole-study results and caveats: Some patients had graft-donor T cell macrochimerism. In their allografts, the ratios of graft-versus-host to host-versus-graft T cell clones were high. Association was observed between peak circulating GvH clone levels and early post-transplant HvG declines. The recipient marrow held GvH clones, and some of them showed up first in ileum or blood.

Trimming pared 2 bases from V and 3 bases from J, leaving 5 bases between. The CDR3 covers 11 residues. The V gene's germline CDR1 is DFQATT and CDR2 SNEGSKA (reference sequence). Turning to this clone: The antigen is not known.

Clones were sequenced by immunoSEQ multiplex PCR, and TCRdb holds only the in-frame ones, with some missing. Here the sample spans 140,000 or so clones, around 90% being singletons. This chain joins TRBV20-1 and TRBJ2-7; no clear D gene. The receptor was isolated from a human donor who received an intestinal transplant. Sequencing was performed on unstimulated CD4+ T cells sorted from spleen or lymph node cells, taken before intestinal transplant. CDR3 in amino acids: CSARYLYEQYF. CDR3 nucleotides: TGCAGTGCTAGATACCTCTACGAGCAGTACTTC.